This T cell receptor beta chain emerged from a study of PD-1 blockade in classical Hodgkin lymphoma. Across the whole study: Patients were treated with nivolumab at 3 mg/kg, and this was given intravenously every 2 weeks. Notes on the study in general: By cycle point C4D1, TCR diversity had risen significantly in CD4+ cells (but not CD8+ cells). Healthy donors were reported to have higher baseline TCR diversity than newly diagnosed patients. Possible causes of repertoire differences, disease activity or prior therapy, remain undefined.

Documented time point: cycle 4 day 1 (C4D1), after 5 to 7 weeks of nivolumab. Brentuximab vedotin exposure varied, and every patient relapsed after autologous stem cell transplantation. Germline V gene sequence: CDR1 MNHEY, CDR2 SMNVEV (reference sequence). The CDR3 is 18 residues long. The junction had 15 bases not matched to a gene; V was cut back by 8 bases and J by 6 bases. Libraries were prepared by immunoSEQ multiplex PCR; TCRdb keeps only in-frame clonotypes and omits some of them. This sample has some 90,000 clones, with 75% to 85% found just once. Remarks on this clone: The antigen remains unidentified.

This specimen consisted of peripheral blood mononuclear cells (PBMCs), obtained before the fourth cycle of nivolumab. This rearrangement joins TRBV27 to TRBJ2-1; TRBD2 matches 14 bases. This TCR was recovered from a human donor with classical Hodgkin lymphoma. In nucleotides, the CDR3 is TGTGCCAGCTCCCGACTAGCGGGAGGGCTAATAGTGTCCAATGAGCAGTTCTTC. It is translated as CASSRLAGGLIVSNEQFF.